The 11 T cell receptor beta chains below were found in one sample sequenced in a study of shared clonotypes between healthy human individuals (dated by TCRdb to 2018 to 2020). Library preparation used the immunoSEQ multiplex PCR assay. Imported from immuneACCESS, the table was reduced by TCRdb to in-frame sequences with V and J called. These copies leave out some clones; in studies compared against another copy, an unresolved V gene accounts for under half, and the cause of the remainder is not known. Within this sample are roughly 2 million clones, with about 95% of them counted one time only. The ten largest clones represent around 0.13% of the sample. The sample taken for sequencing was naive CD4+ T cells sorted from blood. This specimen's cell subset or site label, per the study, means: CD45RA+ positively selected. The receptors originated from a man between 18 and 29 years old in good health.

This clone was seen more than once but under ten times. This same CDR3 is encoded by further DNA sequences in the sample. This chain links TRBV6-1 with TRBJ2-7; D might be TRBD1 or TRBD2, each matching 5 bases. The CDR3 is made up of 11 amino acids. Trimming pared 9 bases from V and 2 bases from J, leaving 8 bases between. CDR1 and CDR2 (germline): MNHNS, SASEGT. CDR3 DNA sequence: TGTGCCAGTGGGGGTCCCTACGAGCAGTACTTC. It yields the protein CASGGPYEQYF.

Details on this clone: A much larger clone is a single base away; this may be a read error. The J gene is TRBJ2-7, the V gene TRBV6-5; D is possibly TRBD2 (6 bases). This CDR3 comprises 15 residues. Germline V gene lookup returns CDR1 MNHEY and CDR2 SVGAGI. The CDR3 nucleotides read TGTGCCAGCAGGCGGGACGTTGAGAGCTCCTACGAGCAGTGCTTC. Encoded protein: CASRRDVESSYEQCF.

The chain has TRBV9 and TRBJ1-1; 11 bases map to TRBD1. Per germline, CDR1 SGDLS and CDR2 YYNGEE. J lost 3 bases, V lost 4 bases, and 2 bases had no gene match. The CDR3 covers 14 residues. The CDR3 DNA is TGTGCCAGCAGCCGGGACAGGGGGGACACTGAAGCTTTCTTT. It is translated as CASSRDRGDTEAFF.

DNA of the CDR3: TGCAGCGTAGACCCCAGGGATTTTGCATGCGAGCAGTACTTC. Its translation: CSVDPRDFACEQYF. The V gene is TRBV29-1, the J gene TRBJ2-7; D is perhaps TRBD1 (5 bases). CDR3 size: 14 residues. Germline assignment: CDR1 SQVTM and CDR2 ANQGSEA. The V end lost 6 bases, the J end lost 6 bases, and 21 bases lay between the germline ends.

This clone is a singleton in its sample. The rearrangement links TRBV30 to TRBJ2-3; no clear D gene. This CDR3 spans 12 amino acids. Germline CDR1 reads GTSNPN; CDR2 reads SVGIG (reference sequence). Deletions cut 0 bases from V and 4 bases from J, with 5 bases between. DNA of the CDR3: TGTGCCTGGAGTGTAAGATCAGATACGCAGTATTTT. As protein: CAWSVRSDTQYF. Drawing the rest from reference TRBV30 and TRBJ2-3, the complete variable domain is SQTIHQWPATLVQPVGSPLSLECTVEGTSNPNLYWYRQAAGRGLQLLFYSVGIGQISSEVPQNLSASRPQDRQFILSSKKLLLSDSGFYLCAWSVRSDTQYFGPGTRLTVL.

Concerning this clone itself: The identical CDR3 is also encoded by other nucleotide sequences in the sample. The rearrangement links TRBV2 to TRBJ2-3; D is unresolved. V lost 1 base and J 6 bases, leaving 5 bases between the germline ends. This CDR3 spans 12 amino acids. Germline loops: CDR1 SNHLY, CDR2 FYNNEI. Written as DNA, the CDR3 is TGTGCCAGCAGTGAAGGGGCCGATACGCAGTATTTT. It specifies CASSEGADTQYF.

This chain uses TRBV10-3 with TRBJ2-1, with 7 nucleotides matching TRBD1. The V gene's germline CDR1 is ENHRY and CDR2 SYGVKD. CDR3 size: 15 residues. Trimming at V came to 0 bases and at J to 6 bases, leaving 5 bases not matched to a gene. The CDR3 here is CAISESSGGLNEQFF. Written as DNA, the CDR3 is TGTGCCATCAGTGAGTCGTCAGGGGGTCTCAATGAGCAGTTCTTC.

In DNA form, the CDR3 reads TGTGCCTGGCCGGGACAGGGGGGTTATGGCTACACCTTC. This gives the protein CAWPGQGGYGYTF. This chain connects TRBV30 to TRBJ1-2; 11 nucleotides align to TRBD1. The CDR3 length is 13 residues. With 5 bases clipped from V and 5 bases from J, the junction kept 4 bases outside the gene matches. Germline V gene data show CDR1 as GTSNPN and CDR2 as SVGIG (reference sequence).

This chain links TRBV19 with TRBJ1-6; no reliable D call. Looked up from germline, CDR1 is LNHDA and CDR2 is SQIVND (reference sequence). The CDR3 length is 17 residues. V lost 5 bases, J lost 7 bases, and 21 bases lay in between. CDR3 DNA sequence: TGTGCCAGTAGTGTCGGAATAACAGTGACCGTCAATTCACCCCTCCACTTT. This codes for CASSVGITVTVNSPLHF. The full variable domain, rest sourced from reference TRBV19 and TRBJ1-6, is DGGITQSPKYLFRKEGQNVTLSCEQNLNHDAMYWYRQDPGQGLRLIYYSQIVNDFQKGDIAEGYSVSREKKESFPLTVTSAQKNPTAFYLCASSVGITVTVNSPLHFGNGTRLTVT.

V gene TRBV5-4 combines with J gene TRBJ2-7, with 12 positions matching TRBD2. The CDR3 has 14 residues. The J segment lost 0 bases and the V segment lost 6 bases, leaving 1 base of the junction unmatched. From germline, CDR1 is SGHNT and CDR2 YYREEE (reference sequence). CDR3 sequence (DNA): TGTGCCAGCAAACTAGCGGGGGGCTCCTACGAGCAGTACTTC. Protein product: CASKLAGGSYEQYF.

The CDR3 nucleotides read TGTGCCAGCTCACAGAATCCTTTAGTTAAAGGTGGCTACACCTTC. Protein sequence: CASSQNPLVKGGYTF. The chain uses TRBV18 and TRBJ1-2; D unresolved. CDR1 is KGHSH and CDR2 is LQKENI in the germline V gene. V was clipped by 4 bases and J by 7 bases, with 19 bases between them. The CDR3 spans 15 residues. Looking up the rest from reference TRBV18 and TRBJ1-2 gives the full variable domain: NAGVMQNPRHLVRRRGQEARLRCSPMKGHSHVYWYRQLPEEGLKFMVYLQKENIIDESGMPKERFSAEFPKEGPSILRIQQVVRGDSAAYFCASSQNPLVKGGYTFGSGTRLTVV.